These 31 T cell receptor beta chains were sequenced from one sample in a study of blood T cell repertoires in COVID-19. Using immunoSEQ multiplex PCR, the repertoire was profiled, and TCRdb retains in-frame clones only, with some absent. The data hold about 340,000 clones, with roughly 90% observed a single time. Sequenced sample: peripheral blood. These receptors were obtained from an older woman with COVID-19, enrolled during active disease.

As DNA, the CDR3 is TGTGCCAGTAGCGCCCGACTTAGGCCAAGCACAGATACGCAGTATTTT. This encodes CASSARLRPSTDTQYF. The chain combines TRBV19 with TRBJ2-3; D remains unclear. This CDR3 contains 16 residues. Trimming left V 6 bases short and J 0 bases short, with 16 bases between. The germline gives CDR1 LNHDA, CDR2 SQIVND (reference sequence).

This rearrangement joins TRBV6-5 to TRBJ2-2; tentatively, D is TRBD2 (6 bases). CDR1 MNHEY and CDR2 SVGAGI come from the germline V gene. CDR3 length: 13 amino acids. V lost 6 bases to trimming and J lost 3 bases, with 8 bases between them. The CDR3 spells CASSSGDTGELFF. CDR3 coding DNA: TGTGCCAGCAGCTCGGGGGACACCGGGGAGCTGTTTTTT.

J is TRBJ2-7 and V is TRBV7-3; 12 nucleotides align to TRBD2. CDR3 length: 14 amino acids. The V gene end was trimmed by 5 bases and the J gene end by 5 bases; junction bases not matched to a gene: 4. CDR1 is SGHTA and CDR2 is FQGTGA in the germline V gene. The CDR3 DNA reads TGTGCCAGCAGCCTACTAGCGGGGGGCGACGAGCAGTACTTC. Protein product: CASSLLAGGDEQYF. The variable domain in full, with the rest retrieved from reference TRBV7-3 and TRBJ2-7, is GAGVSQTPSNKVTEKGKYVELRCDPISGHTALYWYRQSLGQGPEFLIYFQGTGAADDSGLPNDRFFAVRPEGSVSTLKIQRTERGDSAVYLCASSLLAGGDEQYFGPGTRLTVT.

V is TRBV6-2 or TRBV6-3 and J is TRBJ2-3; 9 bases line up with TRBD1. Unmatched junction bases numbered 5, after V lost 1 base and J lost 6 bases. The CDR3 is 15 residues long. CDR1 is MNHEY, CDR2 SVGEGT, per germline. DNA for the CDR3: TGTGCCAGCAGTTACTTCCGGGACAGGGAGGATACGCAGTATTTT. This gives the protein CASSYFRDREDTQYF.

This clone was observed a single time. The chain joins TRBV24-1 to TRBJ2-3; 7 nucleotides agree with TRBD1. CDR1 and CDR2 from the germline V gene are KGHDR and SFDVKD. V lost 2 bases to trimming and J lost 3 bases; unmatched junction nucleotides: 4. This CDR3 has 15 amino acids. The CDR3 sequence is CATSDWARGTDTQYF. In nucleotides, the CDR3 is TGTGCCACCAGTGATTGGGCCAGGGGGACAGATACGCAGTATTTT.

The chain uses TRBV5-6 and TRBJ1-3; 9 bases map to TRBD1. The CDR3 is made up of 15 amino acids. Germline V gives CDR1 SGHDT, CDR2 YYEEEE. The V and J ends lost 0 bases and 7 bases, in that order; junction bases with no gene match: 5. The CDR3 reads CASSLAGTGKNTIYF. The CDR3, as DNA: TGTGCCAGCAGCTTGGCCGGGACAGGGAAGAACACCATATATTTT. Combining the CDR3 with reference TRBV5-6 and TRBJ1-3 gives the whole variable domain DAGVTQSPTHLIKTRGQQVTLRCSPKSGHDTVSWYQQALGQGPQFIFQYYEEEERQRGNFPDRFSGHQFPNYSSELNVNALLLGDSALYLCASSLAGTGKNTIYFGEGSWLTVV.

This sequence joins TRBV6-1 and TRBJ1-5, with TRBD1 identical over 12 bases. This CDR3 region has 18 residues. The V segment lost 4 bases and the J segment 1 base; nucleotides outside the gene matches: 8. The V gene's germline CDR1 is MNHNS and CDR2 SASEGT. The CDR3 coding sequence is TGTGCCAGCAGTGGGGACAGGGGGCTTCTTAGAAGCAATCAGCCCCAGCATTTT. As protein: CASSGDRGLLRSNQPQHF.

The rearrangement uses TRBV19 and TRBJ1-2; 7 bases are a match to TRBD1. This CDR3 has 12 amino acids. The V segment lost 6 bases and the J segment 7 bases; nucleotides outside the gene matches: 5. From germline, CDR1 is LNHDA and CDR2 SQIVND (reference sequence). CDR3 protein: CASRVTGLGYTF. As DNA, the CDR3 is TGTGCCAGTAGAGTGACAGGGCTTGGCTACACCTTC.

This clone was seen just once. This chain uses TRBV7-6 with TRBJ2-2; the D gene is possibly TRBD1 (6 bases). From germline, CDR1 is SGHVS and CDR2 FNYEAQ. Trimming pared 1 base from V and 0 bases from J, leaving 12 bases between. The CDR3 length is 17 residues. Here the CDR3 reads CASSLVIGQSNTGELFF. The DNA of the CDR3 is TGTGCCAGCAGCTTAGTAATAGGACAGTCGAACACCGGGGAGCTGTTTTTT.

This clone is a singleton in its sample. The chain uses TRBV3-1 (or the pseudogene TRBV3-2) and TRBJ1-2; D perhaps matches TRBD1 (5 bases). In germline, CDR1 is LGHDT, CDR2 YNNKEL (reference sequence). This CDR3 comprises 15 residues. V was shortened by 0 bases and J by 5 bases, with 13 bases between the two germline ends. This CDR3 is CASSQDGREGYGYTF. Here the CDR3 DNA reads TGTGCCAGCAGCCAAGATGGAAGGGAGGGGTATGGCTACACCTTC.

The V gene is TRBV24-1, the J gene TRBJ1-2; a possible D gene is TRBD1 (5 bases). Germline CDR1 KGHDR, CDR2 SFDVKD. The CDR3 contains 15 residues. V was trimmed by 3 bases and J by 8 bases, leaving 18 bases between them. The DNA for the CDR3 is TGTGCCACCAGTGATCGTGACAGCTCGCGGGGCGGCTACACCTTC. Protein sequence: CATSDRDSSRGGYTF.

The J gene is TRBJ2-1, the V gene TRBV7-2; TRBD1 is a possible D gene (6 bases). This CDR3 has 12 amino acids. Germline V gene sequence: CDR1 SGHTA, CDR2 FQGNSA. Between the trimmed V and J ends, which lost 4 bases and 6 bases, there was a span of 7 bases. The CDR3 DNA sequence: TGTGCCAGCAGCTCGACAGGCAATGAGCAGTTCTTC. Its protein product is CASSSTGNEQFF.

CDR3: CAIRGTGEMNTEAFF. The CDR3 DNA sequence: TGTGCCATCAGGGGGACAGGCGAAATGAACACTGAAGCTTTCTTT. This sequence joins TRBV10-3 and TRBJ1-1; 8 positions agree with TRBD1. CDR3 length equals 15 residues. Per the germline V gene, CDR1 is ENHRY and CDR2 is SYGVKD. Losses at the gene ends were 6 bases for V and 0 bases for J; bases not matched to a gene: 6.

The rearrangement links TRBV2 to TRBJ1-2; TRBD1 matches 10 bases. Per the germline V gene, CDR1 is SNHLY and CDR2 is FYNNEI. CDR3 length: 14 residues. J gave up 7 bases and V 5 bases, and 7 bases lay outside the gene matches. The CDR3 loop reads CASSLGTGVLGYTF. DNA of the CDR3: TGTGCCAGCAGTCTCGGGACAGGGGTGCTTGGCTACACCTTC. The variable domain in full, completed from reference TRBV2 and TRBJ1-2, reads EPEVTQTPSHQVTQMGQEVILRCVPISNHLYFYWYRQILGQKVEFLVSFYNNEISEKSEIFDDQFSVERPDGSNFTLKIRSTKLEDSAMYFCASSLGTGVLGYTFGSGTRLTVV.

The CDR3 protein is CASSSSGGAEDTQYF. Here the CDR3 DNA reads TGTGCCAGCAGCTCCTCCGGGGGGGCTGAAGATACGCAGTATTTT. The chain is built from TRBV7-9 and TRBJ2-3; the match to TRBD2 covers 8 bases. The J segment lost 5 bases and the V segment lost 4 bases, leaving 8 bases of the junction unmatched. Germline lookup yields CDR1 SEHNR and CDR2 FQNEAQ (reference sequence). The CDR3 totals 15 residues. Full variable domain (rest looked up from reference TRBV7-9 and TRBJ2-3): DTGVSQNPRHKITKRGQNVTFRCDPISEHNRLYWYRQTLGQGPEFLTYFQNEAQLEKSRLLSDRFSAERPKGSFSTLEIQRTEQGDSAMYLCASSSSGGAEDTQYFGPGTRLTVL.

The chain has TRBV24-1 and TRBJ2-2; no definite D call. CDR3 length: 14 residues. V lost 9 bases, J lost 1 base, and 11 bases lay in between. In germline, CDR1 is KGHDR, CDR2 SFDVKD. CDR3 in DNA: TGTGCCACCGATGACTCCTTGAACACCGGGGAGCTGTTTTTT. This gives the protein CATDDSLNTGELFF.

CDR3 protein: CASSLGTGGYYEQYF. The CDR3 bases are TGTGCCAGCAGCTTAGGGACAGGGGGTTACTACGAGCAGTACTTC. The chain employs TRBV7-8 and TRBJ2-7; TRBD1 agrees at 10 bases. This CDR3 region has 15 residues. The ends lost 1 base at V and 3 bases at J; junction bases unmatched: 3. Germline V CDR1 and CDR2: SGHVS, FQNEAQ.

This sequence joins TRBV11-2 and TRBJ2-7, with D maybe TRBD1 (5 bases). The CDR3 covers 13 residues. With 2 bases removed from V and 4 bases from J, the gap between germline ends came to 9 bases. Germline CDR1 and CDR2: SGHAT and FQNNGV. The CDR3 loop is CASSLQGYYEQYF. For the CDR3, the DNA is TGTGCCAGCAGCTTACAGGGTTATTACGAGCAGTACTTC.

The chain employs TRBV28 and TRBJ2-4; D not resolved. Germline V lookup: CDR1 MDHEN, CDR2 SYDVKM. This CDR3 is 13 amino acids long. V was shortened by 1 base and J by 8 bases, with 9 bases between the two germline ends. Here the CDR3 reads CASSLFTRDIQYF. CDR3 DNA: TGTGCCAGCAGTTTATTCACCCGGGACATTCAGTACTTC.

This clone appeared once. This chain joins TRBV2 and TRBJ2-5; 9 nucleotides align to TRBD1. Germline assignment: CDR1 SNHLY and CDR2 FYNNEI. After removal of 2 bases from V and 1 base from J, the junction contained 2 bases not matched to a gene. This CDR3 comprises 15 residues. DNA of the CDR3: TGTGCCAGCAGTGAACTGGACAGGGGCCAAGAGACCCAGTACTTC. This encodes CASSELDRGQETQYF. Drawing the rest from reference TRBV2 and TRBJ2-5, the complete variable domain is EPEVTQTPSHQVTQMGQEVILRCVPISNHLYFYWYRQILGQKVEFLVSFYNNEISEKSEIFDDQFSVERPDGSNFTLKIRSTKLEDSAMYFCASSELDRGQETQYFGPGTRLLVL.

The V call is TRBV2, the J call TRBJ1-4, with a tentative D call TRBD1 (6 bases). Germline V gives CDR1 SNHLY, CDR2 FYNNEI. V lost 8 bases, J lost 2 bases, and 12 bases lay in between. The CDR3 spans 14 residues. The CDR3 DNA is TGTGCCAGCCGTCGAGGACAGACTAATGAAAAACTGTTTTTT. As protein: CASRRGQTNEKLFF.

A note on this clone: This specimen includes other DNA sequences encoding the same CDR3. V is TRBV19 and J is TRBJ1-2, with 8 bases matching TRBD1. The CDR3 extends over 12 amino acids. The germline V gene has CDR1 LNHDA and CDR2 SQIVND (reference sequence). The V and J ends lost 7 bases and 7 bases, in that order; junction bases with no gene match: 5. DNA of the CDR3: TGTGCCAGTACCCTGACAGGGGTTGGCTACACCTTC. Translation: CASTLTGVGYTF.

The chain carries TRBV24-1 and TRBJ1-3; 8 bases map to TRBD1. The germline V gene has CDR1 KGHDR and CDR2 SFDVKD. The V segment lost 4 bases and the J segment 2 bases; nucleotides outside the gene matches: 0. This CDR3 has 14 amino acids. CDR3 region: CATSDRGPGNTIYF. The CDR3, as DNA: TGTGCCACCAGTGACAGGGGGCCTGGAAACACCATATATTTT.

The chain has TRBV7-6 and TRBJ1-1; TRBD1 agrees at 8 bases. Germline CDR1 SGHVS, CDR2 FNYEAQ. V shed 4 bases and J 0 bases; nucleotides not matched to a gene: 7. This CDR3 spans 16 amino acids. The chain's CDR3 is CASSSQRTGLNTEAFF. As DNA, the CDR3 is TGTGCCAGCAGCTCCCAGAGGACAGGGTTGAACACTGAAGCTTTCTTT.

The chain recombines TRBV28 with TRBJ1-2; a possible D gene is TRBD1 (5 bases). Germline V gives CDR1 MDHEN, CDR2 SYDVKM. The ends were cut back, 6 bases at V and 12 bases at J, with 17 bases in the middle. This CDR3 has 12 amino acids. Here the CDR3 reads CASRRYQGKDTF. CDR3 sequence (DNA): TGTGCCAGCAGACGTTATCAGGGAAAGGACACCTTC.

The chain couples TRBV9 to TRBJ1-1, with a weak D call TRBD1 (5 bases). Per the germline V gene, CDR1 is SGDLS and CDR2 is YYNGEE. V lost 5 bases, J lost 10 bases, and 15 bases lay in between. The CDR3 has 12 amino acids. This CDR3 is CASSPLGGRAFF. CDR3 in DNA: TGTGCCAGCAGTCCCCTGGGGGGGAGAGCTTTCTTT. The whole variable domain, remainder taken from reference TRBV9 and TRBJ1-1, is DSGVTQTPKHLITATGQRVTLRCSPRSGDLSVYWYQQSLDQGLQFLIQYYNGEERAKGNILERFSAQQFPDLHSELNLSSLELGDSALYFCASSPLGGRAFFGQGTRLTVV.

The gene calls are TRBV4-1 and TRBJ1-1; maybe TRBD1 (5 bases). Germline CDR1 reads MGHRA; CDR2 reads YSYEKL. Trimming pared 0 bases from V and 10 bases from J, leaving 18 bases between. The CDR3 has 15 amino acids. DNA of the CDR3: TGCGCCAGCAGCCAAGAGGGGAGGGGAGACCCCGGAGCTTTCTTT. Translated: CASSQEGRGDPGAFF.

This sequence joins TRBV24-1 and TRBJ2-1, with 7 bases matching TRBD2. In germline, CDR1 is KGHDR, CDR2 SFDVKD. Germline trimming cut 7 bases from V and 10 bases from J; bases unmatched to any gene: 9. This CDR3 comprises 13 residues. CDR3 DNA: TGTGCCACCAGCCGGGGCGGGGGTCGGGAGCAGTTCTTC. Residues: CATSRGGGREQFF.

The chain uses TRBV9 and TRBJ2-7, with D possibly being TRBD1 (6 bases). The CDR3 covers 14 residues. Deletions cut 3 bases from V and 3 bases from J, with 13 bases between. The V gene's germline CDR1 is SGDLS and CDR2 YYNGEE. The chain's CDR3 is CASSARDTLYEQYF. CDR3 coding DNA: TGTGCCAGCAGCGCCCGGGACACCCTCTACGAGCAGTACTTC.

This chain links TRBV10-3 with TRBJ1-2; possible D gene TRBD1, 6 bases. The CDR3 has 15 residues. Germline V gene lookup returns CDR1 ENHRY and CDR2 SYGVKD. Trimming took off 7 bases at V and 6 bases at J, with 21 bases between the two ends. DNA for the CDR3: TGTGCCATCACCCCAAGGGAGGGGGATCATCATGGCTACACCTTC. Translating gives CAITPREGDHHGYTF.

The chain combines TRBV9 with TRBJ2-1; 15 bases fit TRBD2. This CDR3 spans 15 amino acids. V lost 3 bases, J lost 6 bases, and 1 base stayed unmatched. From germline, CDR1 is SGDLS and CDR2 YYNGEE. In DNA, the CDR3 is TGTGCCAGCAGCGCGGGACTAGCGGGGGGCAATGAGCAGTTCTTC. Its protein product is CASSAGLAGGNEQFF.